The next 27 T cell receptor beta chains were all read from a single sample in a study of cytomegalovirus exposure and HLA in healthy donors. The PCR ran on 60 Vbeta and 13 Jbeta primers. Libraries were prepared by immunoSEQ multiplex PCR; TCRdb keeps only in-frame clonotypes and omits some of them. This table holds 100,000 to 150,000 clones, about a sixth found once. Sequenced input: PBMCs. Receptors originate from a female donor in good health and CMV-seropositive.

The CDR3 spells CASSSYRVGGYTF. As DNA, the CDR3 is TGTGCCAGCAGCTCGTACAGGGTTGGTGGCTACACCTTC. V usage is TRBV7-2 and J usage is TRBJ1-2; D is perhaps TRBD1 (6 bases). Germline assignment: CDR1 SGHTA and CDR2 FQGNSA. Trimming took 4 bases from V and 7 from J, leaving 13 bases between them. The CDR3 has 13 amino acids.

The V call is TRBV5-1, the J call TRBJ2-3; 7 bases line up with TRBD2. Germline V gives CDR1 SGHRS, CDR2 YFSETQ. With V trimmed by 0 bases and J by 3 bases, 4 bases remained unmatched. The CDR3 contains 15 residues. CDR3 residues: CASSLEASGTDTQYF. The CDR3 nucleotides read TGCGCCAGCAGCTTGGAAGCTAGCGGTACAGATACGCAGTATTTT.

J is TRBJ2-7 and V is TRBV5-1; D is uncertain. The CDR3 sequence is 16 residues long. Germline V lookup: CDR1 SGHRS, CDR2 YFSETQ. Trimming removed 1 base from V and 0 bases from J, with 14 bases in between. The CDR3 bases are TGCGCCAGCAGCTTGATGCCGGGTACCAACTCCTACGAGCAGTACTTC. The encoded protein is CASSLMPGTNSYEQYF.

This clone turned up a few times. The V call is TRBV28, the J call TRBJ2-7, with 9 bases matching TRBD1. The CDR3 has 16 residues. Germline V CDR1 and CDR2: MDHEN, SYDVKM. The J segment lost 4 bases and the V segment lost 8 bases, leaving 15 bases of the junction unmatched. The CDR3 loop reads CASAAPTGQGPYEQYF. CDR3 coding DNA: TGTGCCAGCGCCGCCCCCACGGGACAGGGTCCATACGAGCAGTACTTC. The whole variable domain, remainder taken from reference TRBV28 and TRBJ2-7, is DVKVTQSSRYLVKRTGEKVFLECVQDMDHENMFWYRQDPGLGLRLIYFSYDVKMKEKGDIPEGYSVSREKKERFSLILESASTNQTSMYLCASAAPTGQGPYEQYFGPGTRLTVT.

The chain recombines TRBV4-3 with TRBJ1-5; D possibly corresponds to TRBD1 (6 bases). Germline CDR1 LGHNA, CDR2 YSLEER. The CDR3 sequence is 19 residues long. Trimming took off 1 base at V and 0 bases at J, with 19 bases between the two ends. The CDR3 loop reads CASSQGVGRGPDSNQPQHF. Here the CDR3 DNA reads TGCGCCAGCAGCCAAGGTGTGGGCAGGGGTCCGGATAGCAATCAGCCCCAGCATTTT.

This chain connects TRBV5-1 to TRBJ1-4; 8 nucleotides agree with TRBD1. Germline CDR1 SGHRS, CDR2 YFSETQ. This CDR3 region has 14 residues. V was clipped by 10 bases and J by 5 bases; unmatched bases: 10. The CDR3 sequence: CAGGDGTGNEKLFF. The CDR3 coding sequence is TGCGCCGGAGGCGACGGGACAGGCAATGAAAAACTGTTTTTT.

There are a few counts of this clone. The chain has TRBV5-4 and TRBJ2-1; TRBD2 aligns across 9 bases. Germline CDR1 is SGHNT and CDR2 is YYREEE (reference sequence). The CDR3 totals 15 residues. The V segment lost 0 bases and the J segment 8 bases; nucleotides outside the gene matches: 6. CDR3 DNA sequence: TGTGCCAGCAGCTTGGGCGGGGGGGCTTCCGATGAGCAGTTCTTC. Translating it yields CASSLGGGASDEQFF.

The rearrangement joins TRBV13 to TRBJ2-2; tentatively, D is TRBD1 (6 bases). V was trimmed by 3 bases and J by 11 bases, leaving 13 bases between them. Germline assignment: CDR1 PRHDT and CDR2 FYEKMQ (reference sequence). The CDR3 runs 13 residues. CDR3 protein: CASSFSTGTELFF. The CDR3 bases are TGTGCCAGCAGCTTCTCTACCGGGACAGAGCTGTTTTTT.

A few counts support this clone. The genes are TRBV10-3 and TRBJ2-6; TRBD2 is a possible D gene (5 bases). The CDR3 consists of 18 residues. The germline V gene encodes CDR1 ENHRY and CDR2 SYGVKD. V lost 6 bases, J lost 0 bases, and 18 bases lay in between. The CDR3 here is CAISSWGGLSSGANVLTF. CDR3 coding DNA: TGTGCCATCAGCTCCTGGGGTGGACTTAGCTCTGGGGCCAACGTCCTGACTTTC.

The rearrangement joins TRBV18 to TRBJ1-2; 10 positions agree with TRBD1. CDR1 is KGHSH and CDR2 is LQKENI in the germline V gene. CDR3 size: 15 residues. The J segment lost 6 bases and the V segment lost 2 bases, leaving 6 bases of the junction unmatched. The DNA of the CDR3 is TGTGCCAGCTCACCAGTGACAGGGGGCCTTGATGGCTACACCTTC. Residues: CASSPVTGGLDGYTF.

This clone has a single count. V and J are TRBV7-7 and TRBJ2-1, with D possibly TRBD2 on 6 matching bases. The CDR3 extends over 13 amino acids. The V gene's germline CDR1 is SSHAT and CDR2 FNYEAQ (reference sequence). Deletions cut 5 bases from V and 4 bases from J, with 9 bases between. The chain's CDR3 is CASSPTRYNEQFF. The CDR3 DNA is TGTGCCAGCAGCCCGACTAGGTACAATGAGCAGTTCTTC.

The chain uses TRBV6-1 and TRBJ2-7; D might be TRBD2 (6 bases). The length of the CDR3 is 12 residues. CDR1 and CDR2 from the germline V gene are MNHNS and SASEGT. V was trimmed by 6 bases and J by 3 bases, leaving 9 bases between them. As DNA, the CDR3 is TGTGCCAGCAGGGTTAGCGGCTACGAGCAGTACTTC. This translates into CASRVSGYEQYF.

The rearrangement joins TRBV18 to TRBJ1-1, with D tentatively TRBD1 (5 bases). Germline V gene data show CDR1 as KGHSH and CDR2 as LQKENI. Trimming took 3 bases from V and 7 from J, leaving 12 bases between them. The CDR3 spans 13 residues. CDR3 coding DNA: TGTGCCAGCTCACCCGGACACTCCTTTGAAGCTTTCTTT. Its protein product is CASSPGHSFEAFF.

The V gene is TRBV6-6, the J gene TRBJ1-5, with D maybe TRBD1 (5 bases). The germline V gene has CDR1 MNHNY and CDR2 SVGAGI (reference sequence). The V end was cut by 5 bases, the J end by 0 bases, with 8 bases between. The CDR3 is made up of 14 amino acids. CDR3 residues: CASSGDFSNQPQHF. The CDR3 nucleotides are TGTGCCAGCAGTGGGGACTTTAGCAATCAGCCCCAGCATTTT.

The J gene is TRBJ2-7, the V gene TRBV19; the match to TRBD2 covers 13 bases. The CDR3 has 17 residues. Germline V gene sequence: CDR1 LNHDA, CDR2 SQIVND (reference sequence). The ends lost 3 bases at V and 4 bases at J; junction bases unmatched: 9. The CDR3, as DNA: TGTGCCAGTAGTATGTCTAGGACTAGCGGGAGAGGGTACGAGCAGTACTTC. This sequence encodes CASSMSRTSGRGYEQYF.

This clone was counted only a few times. J is TRBJ2-1 and V is TRBV6-5; a weak D match, TRBD2 (6 bases). Germline loops: CDR1 MNHEY, CDR2 SVGAGI. This CDR3 contains 15 residues. Trimming removed 3 bases at V and 4 bases at J, with 13 bases between. Here the CDR3 reads CASSYTGGKYNEQFF. The CDR3 coding sequence is TGTGCCAGCAGTTATACAGGCGGGAAATACAATGAGCAGTTCTTC.

The chain couples TRBV10-3 to TRBJ2-2; D unresolved. V lost 2 bases and J 7 bases, leaving 11 bases between the germline ends. This CDR3 is 14 amino acids long. CDR1 and CDR2 from the germline V gene are ENHRY and SYGVKD. CDR3 loop: CAISEKLVNGELFF. DNA for the CDR3: TGTGCCATCAGTGAGAAGCTAGTGAACGGGGAGCTGTTTTTT.

This clone was seen a handful of times. This chain uses TRBV11-2 with TRBJ1-1, with a tentative D call TRBD1 (5 bases). CDR1 and CDR2 from the germline V gene are SGHAT and FQNNGV. CDR3 size: 14 residues. The ends were cut back, 3 bases at V and 4 bases at J, with 12 bases in the middle. In DNA form, the CDR3 reads TGTGCCAGCAGCTTGGGGGTGGGGGGCACTGAAGCTTTCTTT. This gives the protein CASSLGVGGTEAFF.

This clone was picked up a small number of times. The chain's CDR3 is CASSEGVRNQPQHF. The CDR3 bases are TGTGCCAGCAGCGAGGGGGTCAGAAATCAGCCCCAGCATTTT. J is TRBJ1-5 and V is TRBV9; weak D call: TRBD1 (6 bases). CDR1 is SGDLS, CDR2 YYNGEE, per germline. Trimming pared 3 bases from V and 4 bases from J, leaving 11 bases between. This CDR3 comprises 14 residues.

The rearrangement joins TRBV5-1 to TRBJ1-2, with D maybe TRBD1 (6 bases). The V end lost 1 base, the J end lost 2 bases, and 12 bases lay between the germline ends. This CDR3 region has 15 residues. The V gene's germline CDR1 is SGHRS and CDR2 YFSETQ. CDR3: CASSLLGHSNYGYTF. In nucleotides, the CDR3 is TGCGCCAGCAGCTTGTTGGGACATTCAAACTATGGCTACACCTTC. Based on the CDR3 plus reference TRBV5-1 and TRBJ1-2, the full variable domain is KAGVTQTPRYLIKTRGQQVTLSCSPISGHRSVSWYQQTPGQGLQFLFEYFSETQRNKGNFPGRFSGRQFSNSRSEMNVSTLELGDSALYLCASSLLGHSNYGYTFGSGTRLTVV.

This chain links TRBV4-1 with TRBJ1-6; D gene uncertain. This CDR3 contains 13 residues. V was trimmed by 8 bases and J by 0 bases, leaving 5 bases between them. From germline, CDR1 is MGHRA and CDR2 YSYEKL. CDR3 amino acids: CASEVSYNSPLHF. The CDR3 DNA is TGCGCCAGCGAGGTCTCCTATAATTCACCCCTCCACTTT.

The count of this clone is one. The genes are TRBV28 and TRBJ1-2; D perhaps matches TRBD1 (5 bases). The germline CDR1 and CDR2 sequences are MDHEN and SYDVKM. CDR3 size: 15 residues. Between the trimmed V and J ends, which lost 1 base and 4 bases, there was a span of 13 bases. The CDR3 reads CASSLSVGGVYGYTF. CDR3 DNA sequence: TGTGCCAGCAGTTTATCGGTTGGAGGGGTCTATGGCTACACCTTC.

This clone was recorded a few times. The rearrangement uses TRBV28 and TRBJ2-7, with 9 bases aligning to TRBD2. The CDR3 is made up of 14 amino acids. Trimming cost V 3 bases and J 6 bases; bases outside gene matches: 6. In germline, CDR1 is MDHEN, CDR2 SYDVKM. CDR3 nucleotide sequence: TGTGCCAGCAGTTTTGGTAGCGGGAGTTTCGAGCAGTACTTC. Amino acids: CASSFGSGSFEQYF. The full variable domain, its missing parts supplied by reference TRBV28 and TRBJ2-7, is DVKVTQSSRYLVKRTGEKVFLECVQDMDHENMFWYRQDPGLGLRLIYFSYDVKMKEKGDIPEGYSVSREKKERFSLILESASTNQTSMYLCASSFGSGSFEQYFGPGTRLTVT.

This chain connects TRBV30 to TRBJ2-2; 7 positions match TRBD2. Germline V gene data show CDR1 as GTSNPN and CDR2 as SVGIG (reference sequence). CDR3 length: 16 amino acids. J lost 4 bases, V lost 4 bases, and 12 bases had no gene match. CDR3 sequence reads: CAWTPWGGRITGELFF. CDR3 DNA: TGTGCCTGGACCCCCTGGGGCGGGAGAATCACCGGGGAGCTGTTTTTT.

The chain couples TRBV6-6 to TRBJ1-2, with D possibly being TRBD1 (5 bases). CDR3 length: 14 residues. V lost 9 bases and J 2 bases, leaving 16 bases between the germline ends. Per germline, CDR1 MNHNY and CDR2 SVGAGI (reference sequence). In nucleotides, the CDR3 is TGTGCCAGTGAATTCGGGGGTAGGAACTATGGCTACACCTTC. Encoded protein: CASEFGGRNYGYTF.

The V call is TRBV12-5, the J call TRBJ2-1; weak D call: TRBD2 (5 bases). From germline, CDR1 is LGHNT and CDR2 FRNRAP. V lost 5 bases and J lost 6, with 11 bases in between. This CDR3 has 13 residues. The CDR3 protein is CASGRTPSNEQFF. The CDR3 DNA reads TGTGCTAGTGGTCGGACTCCCTCCAATGAGCAGTTCTTC.

This clone turned up a few times. The rearrangement joins TRBV28 to TRBJ1-5, with 9 bases identical to TRBD1. This CDR3 is 15 amino acids long. Germline loops: CDR1 MDHEN, CDR2 SYDVKM. V lost 5 bases, J lost 2 bases, and 4 bases stayed unmatched. The CDR3 protein is CASSSRTGGNQPQHF. In nucleotides, the CDR3 is TGTGCCAGCAGTAGCCGGACAGGGGGCAATCAGCCCCAGCATTTT.